Listed here are 31 T cell receptor beta chains from one sample, sequenced in a study of blood T cell repertoires in COVID-19. Profiling relied on immunoSEQ multiplex PCR, and the TCRdb table lists in-frame clones only, not all of them. The table records some 340,000 clones, over 90% of them present only once. Sample: PBMCs or T cells enriched from blood (not recorded which). Receptors originate from a woman aged 25 to 39 who had been exposed to COVID-19.

The chain uses TRBV6-5 and TRBJ1-1, with a tentative D call TRBD1 (6 bases). The CDR3 covers 15 residues. Germline V gene data show CDR1 as MNHEY and CDR2 as SVGAGI. Trimming stripped 3 bases from V and 1 base from J, with 12 bases between. The CDR3 DNA follows: TGTGCCAGCAGTTATCGAGGACAGTCGAACACTGAAGCTTTCTTT. Residues: CASSYRGQSNTEAFF.

This clone was recorded a few times. J is TRBJ2-3 and V is TRBV6-5, with a tentative D call TRBD1 (6 bases). The CDR3 covers 14 residues. V was pared by 6 bases and J by 2 bases, with 12 bases between. CDR1 and CDR2 (germline): MNHEY, SVGAGI. The CDR3 bases are TGTGCCAGCAGGCGAACAGGGCTCACAGATACGCAGTATTTT. This encodes CASRRTGLTDTQYF.

DNA for the CDR3: TGTGCCTGGAGAGGACAGGACTGGCAGCCCCAGCATTTT. Translation: CAWRGQDWQPQHF. V is TRBV30 and J is TRBJ1-5; 7 nucleotides line up with TRBD1. CDR1 is GTSNPN, CDR2 SVGIG, per germline (reference sequence). J lost 7 bases, V lost 3 bases, and 6 bases had no gene match. The CDR3 totals 13 residues.

The chain carries TRBV3-1 (or the pseudogene TRBV3-2) and TRBJ1-3, with D hard to call. In germline, CDR1 is LGHDT, CDR2 YNNKEL (reference sequence). CDR3 length: 16 residues. Trimming pared 3 bases from V and 0 bases from J, leaving 12 bases between. The CDR3 is CASSQARTSSGNTIYF. The CDR3 coding sequence is TGTGCCAGCAGCCAGGCAAGGACTTCCTCTGGAAACACCATATATTTT.

The chain joins TRBV5-4 to TRBJ1-2; a possible D gene is TRBD1 (5 bases). Trimming stripped 6 bases from V and 3 bases from J, with 21 bases between. The germline gives CDR1 SGHNT, CDR2 YYREEE (reference sequence). The CDR3 loop spans 16 amino acids. CDR3 bases: TGTGCCAGCACCCCCCGTGTGGGGCGCCCGGACTATGGCTACACCTTC. It translates to CASTPRVGRPDYGYTF.

The chain recombines TRBV12-3 or TRBV12-4 with TRBJ2-5; no firm D call. V dropped 2 bases and J dropped 5 bases, with 6 bases sitting between them. This CDR3 comprises 12 residues. In DNA, the CDR3 is TGTGCCAGCAGTTTAATTAGCGAGACCCAGTACTTC. This encodes CASSLISETQYF.

This chain connects TRBV7-6 to TRBJ1-1, with 8 bases fitting TRBD1. This CDR3 region has 16 residues. Trimming cost V 5 bases and J 0 bases; bases outside gene matches: 8. Germline V gene lookup returns CDR1 SGHVS and CDR2 FNYEAQ. The CDR3 protein is CASSPRTGLMNTEAFF. CDR3 coding DNA: TGTGCCAGCAGCCCGAGGACAGGGCTCATGAACACTGAAGCTTTCTTT. The variable domain in full, with the rest retrieved from reference TRBV7-6 and TRBJ1-1, is GAGVSQSPRYKVTKRGQDVALRCDPISGHVSLYWYRQALGQGPEFLTYFNYEAQQDKSGLPNDRFSAERPEGSISTLTIQRTEQRDSAMYRCASSPRTGLMNTEAFFGQGTRLTVV.

This CDR3 is CASSQSPTASGNTIYF. DNA of the CDR3: TGTGCCAGCAGCCAGTCCCCGACAGCCTCTGGAAACACCATATATTTT. This chain uses TRBV3-1 (or the pseudogene TRBV3-2) with TRBJ1-3; TRBD1 might be the D (5 bases). V was trimmed by 3 bases and J by 0 bases, leaving 12 bases between them. The CDR3 runs to 16 residues. The V gene's germline CDR1 is LGHDT and CDR2 YNNKEL (reference sequence).

The chain employs TRBV6-5 and TRBJ1-1; 7 positions match TRBD1. V shed 6 bases and J 2 bases; nucleotides not matched to a gene: 3. The germline V gene has CDR1 MNHEY and CDR2 SVGAGI. The CDR3 sequence is 13 residues long. Here the CDR3 reads CASRGQVNTEAFF. The CDR3 nucleotides are TGTGCCAGCAGAGGACAGGTTAACACTGAAGCTTTCTTT.

The chain uses TRBV3-1 (or the pseudogene TRBV3-2) and TRBJ2-7; 14 nucleotides match TRBD2. This CDR3 is 15 amino acids long. The germline gives CDR1 LGHDT, CDR2 YNNKEL (reference sequence). V was clipped by 4 bases and J by 7 bases; unmatched bases: 6. CDR3 DNA sequence: TGTGCCAGCAGCCCGACTAGCGGGGGGGCGGGGGAGCAGTACTTC. Encoded protein: CASSPTSGGAGEQYF.

In regard to this clone: Other DNA sequences of this sample code for an identical CDR3. The V and J genes are TRBV27 and TRBJ2-3; perhaps TRBD1 as D (5 bases). Germline CDR1 is MNHEY and CDR2 is SMNVEV (reference sequence). The length of the CDR3 is 13 residues. Trimming took 3 bases from V and 4 from J, leaving 8 bases between them. CDR3 amino acids: CASSFTGADTQYF. CDR3 coding DNA: TGTGCCAGCAGTTTTACAGGCGCAGATACGCAGTATTTT.

The chain recombines TRBV7-6 with TRBJ2-1; D perhaps matches TRBD1 (6 bases). CDR1 and CDR2 (germline): SGHVS, FNYEAQ. The CDR3 is 14 amino acids. Trimming pared 8 bases from V and 2 bases from J, leaving 13 bases between. The CDR3 is CASSVNRAYNEQFF. The CDR3 nucleotides are TGTGCCAGCTCCGTGAACAGGGCCTACAATGAGCAGTTCTTC.

The chain is built from TRBV27 and TRBJ2-6, with D possibly being TRBD1 (6 bases). The V gene lost 2 bases and the J gene lost 0 bases, with 11 bases spanning the gap. The CDR3 sequence is 17 residues long. CDR1 is MNHEY and CDR2 is SMNVEV in the germline V gene (reference sequence). The CDR3: CASSLTGRISGANVLTF. The DNA of the CDR3 is TGTGCCAGCAGTTTAACAGGGAGAATCTCTGGGGCCAACGTCCTGACTTTC.

The CDR3 reads CASSHTSYEQYF. CDR3 coding DNA: TGTGCCAGCAGCCACACATCCTACGAGCAGTACTTC. This chain connects TRBV5-6 to TRBJ2-7; D is unresolved. The CDR3 is made up of 12 amino acids. Germline V gene data show CDR1 as SGHDT and CDR2 as YYEEEE. Trimming took off 4 bases at V and 1 base at J, with 6 bases between the two ends.

This sequence joins TRBV4-1 and TRBJ2-5; TRBD2 aligns across 9 bases. J lost 4 bases, V lost 4 bases, and 4 bases had no gene match. CDR1 and CDR2 from the germline V gene are MGHRA and YSYEKL. The CDR3 covers 14 residues. CDR3 nucleotide sequence: TGCGCCAGCAGCCCCAGCGGGGGGCGAGAGACCCAGTACTTC. Amino acids: CASSPSGGRETQYF.

In DNA form, the CDR3 reads TGTGCCAGCATCCCAGGACTGGTTTCACCCCTCCACTTT. It specifies CASIPGLVSPLHF. The genes are TRBV5-8 and TRBJ1-6; no clear D. V lost 6 bases and J 9 bases, leaving 13 bases between the germline ends. Per germline, CDR1 SGHTS and CDR2 YDEGEE. CDR3 length: 13 residues.

The rearrangement uses TRBV6-1 and TRBJ1-2; D is uncertain. Germline V gene data show CDR1 as MNHNS and CDR2 as SASEGT. Trimming took off 1 base at V and 0 bases at J, with 12 bases between the two ends. The CDR3 consists of 16 residues. CDR3: CASSEVRDTANYGYTF. The CDR3 DNA reads TGTGCCAGCAGTGAAGTTCGGGATACAGCTAACTATGGCTACACCTTC.

The J gene is TRBJ2-3, the V gene TRBV6-1, with 14 bases that match TRBD2. Germline assignment: CDR1 MNHNS and CDR2 SASEGT. The V and J ends lost 4 bases and 3 bases, in that order; junction bases with no gene match: 3. This CDR3 has 16 residues. The CDR3 nucleotides are TGTGCCAGCAGTGTCCGGACTAGCGGGGGGACAGATACGCAGTATTTT. Residues: CASSVRTSGGTDTQYF.

V usage is TRBV7-8 and J usage is TRBJ2-5, with D unresolved. V lost 2 bases, J lost 1 base, and 5 bases lay in between. This CDR3 has 13 residues. Germline CDR1 reads SGHVS; CDR2 reads FQNEAQ. The CDR3 protein is CASSLMRQETQYF. CDR3 coding DNA: TGTGCCAGCAGCTTAATGCGCCAAGAGACCCAGTACTTC.

The chain carries TRBV11-2 and TRBJ1-1; possibly TRBD1 for D (5 bases). The CDR3 is 15 amino acids. Between the trimmed V and J ends, which lost 1 base and 1 base, there was a span of 10 bases. The germline V gene has CDR1 SGHAT and CDR2 FQNNGV. The CDR3: CASSLVNRPNTEAFF. The CDR3 nucleotides are TGTGCCAGCAGCTTAGTTAACAGGCCGAACACTGAAGCTTTCTTT.

The chain recombines TRBV10-2 with TRBJ2-5; TRBD2 agrees at 14 bases. Germline values: CDR1 WSHSY, CDR2 SAAADI. The CDR3 spans 18 residues. J was trimmed by 5 bases and V by 3 bases; bases with no gene match: 11. CDR3 in DNA: TGCGCCAGCAGTGAATGGAGGACTAGCGGGGGGCGTAGGGAGACCCAGTACTTC. Translation gives CASSEWRTSGGRRETQYF.

Regarding this clone: Additional DNA sequences in this sample encode the identical CDR3. J is TRBJ1-1 and V is TRBV11-2; D is unresolved. CDR3 length: 13 residues. V was cut by 2 bases and J by 1 base, with 5 bases left in between. Germline CDR1 and CDR2: SGHAT and FQNNGV. This CDR3 is CASSLRENTEAFF. As DNA, the CDR3 is TGTGCCAGCAGCTTACGGGAGAACACTGAAGCTTTCTTT.

The V and J genes are TRBV30 and TRBJ1-1; tentative D call: TRBD1 (5 bases). V was cut by 1 base and J by 7 bases, with 16 bases left in between. The CDR3 is 14 residues long. Germline V gene lookup returns CDR1 GTSNPN and CDR2 SVGIG (reference sequence). CDR3 sequence (DNA): TGTGCCTGGAGTGGCTACTCCACAGGTTTTGAAGCTTTCTTT. This encodes CAWSGYSTGFEAFF.

This chain links TRBV4-1 with TRBJ2-5; possible D gene TRBD1, 7 bases. Germline CDR1 reads MGHRA; CDR2 reads YSYEKL. The CDR3 has 17 residues. The V gene lost 2 bases and the J gene lost 5 bases, with 21 bases spanning the gap. As DNA, the CDR3 is TGCGCCAGCAGCCAACAACAAGGGGGCAGGGGAGGCGAGACCCAGTACTTC. This gives the protein CASSQQQGGRGGETQYF.

The CDR3 here is CASSETIRVSTEAFF. CDR3 sequence (DNA): TGTGCCAGCTCCGAAACGATACGGGTTAGTACTGAAGCTTTCTTT. The rearrangement links TRBV3-1 (or the pseudogene TRBV3-2) to TRBJ1-1, with no clear D. The CDR3 length is 15 residues. The V and J ends lost 8 bases and 5 bases respectively, with 21 bases between them. Germline V CDR1 and CDR2: LGHDT, YNNKEL (reference sequence).

In DNA, the CDR3 is TGTGCCAGCAGCCCCGTCCAGGGGGAGAACTATGGCTACACCTTC. Its protein product is CASSPVQGENYGYTF. The chain joins TRBV3-1 (or the pseudogene TRBV3-2) to TRBJ1-2; 7 positions agree with TRBD1. Losses at the gene ends were 4 bases for V and 2 bases for J; bases not matched to a gene: 7. CDR1 and CDR2 from the germline V gene are LGHDT and YNNKEL (reference sequence). This CDR3 comprises 15 residues.

In DNA, the CDR3 is TGCGCCAGCAGCTCACAATGGCAGGGGTCTGGAAACACCATATATTTT. Protein: CASSSQWQGSGNTIYF. The gene calls are TRBV5-1 and TRBJ1-3, with D possibly TRBD1 on 6 matching bases. CDR1 and CDR2 (germline): SGHRS, YFSETQ. This CDR3 is 16 amino acids long. Trimming took off 3 bases at V and 1 base at J, with 14 bases between the two ends.

The chain combines TRBV19 with TRBJ1-6; D is possibly TRBD1 (5 bases). Between the trimmed V and J ends, which lost 5 bases and 0 bases, there was a span of 14 bases. CDR1 LNHDA and CDR2 SQIVND come from the germline V gene (reference sequence). The CDR3 is 17 residues long. CDR3 in DNA: TGTGCCAGTAGTGCGCAGGGATCCCCCTCCTATAATTCACCCCTCCACTTT. Translated: CASSAQGSPSYNSPLHF.

This chain connects TRBV4-2 to TRBJ2-5; 7 bases match TRBD2. From germline, CDR1 is LGHNA and CDR2 YNFKEQ. This CDR3 contains 15 residues. The ends lost 1 base at V and 0 bases at J; junction bases unmatched: 2. The DNA for the CDR3 is TGTGCCAGCAGCCAAGTGCGGGGGTACCAAGAGACCCAGTACTTC. Encoded protein: CASSQVRGYQETQYF.

CDR3 DNA: TGCGCCAGCAGCTTGGCTCCGGCTAGCGGGGGTTACAATGAGCAGTTCTTC. Protein: CASSLAPASGGYNEQFF. The chain carries TRBV5-1 and TRBJ2-1; 10 bases align to TRBD2. Per the germline V gene, CDR1 is SGHRS and CDR2 is YFSETQ. V gave up 0 bases and J gave up 4 bases; unmatched junction bases: 7. The CDR3 totals 17 residues.

V usage is TRBV5-1 and J usage is TRBJ1-1, with 7 bases identical to TRBD1. CDR1 and CDR2 (germline): SGHRS, YFSETQ. J lost 4 bases, V lost 4 bases, and 10 bases had no gene match. This CDR3 is built from 15 residues. CDR3 DNA: TGCGCCAGCAGCCAGGACAGGCCAGGAGGCACTGAAGCTTTCTTT. Its translation: CASSQDRPGGTEAFF.